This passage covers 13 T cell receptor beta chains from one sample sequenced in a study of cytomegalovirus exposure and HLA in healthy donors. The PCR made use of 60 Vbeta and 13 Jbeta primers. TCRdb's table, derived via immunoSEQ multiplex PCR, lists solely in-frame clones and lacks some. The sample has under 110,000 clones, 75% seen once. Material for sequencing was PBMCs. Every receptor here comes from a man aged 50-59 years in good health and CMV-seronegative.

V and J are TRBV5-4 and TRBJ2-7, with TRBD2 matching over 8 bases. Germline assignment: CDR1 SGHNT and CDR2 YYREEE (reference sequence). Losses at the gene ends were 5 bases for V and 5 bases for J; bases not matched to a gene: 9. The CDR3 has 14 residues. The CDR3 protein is CASSFSGTRNEQYF. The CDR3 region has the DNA TGTGCCAGCAGTTTTTCCGGGACTAGGAACGAGCAGTACTTC.

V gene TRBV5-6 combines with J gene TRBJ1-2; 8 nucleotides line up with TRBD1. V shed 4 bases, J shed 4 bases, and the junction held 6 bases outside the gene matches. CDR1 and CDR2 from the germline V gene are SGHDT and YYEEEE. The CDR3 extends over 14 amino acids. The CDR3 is CASSTRTGSYGYTF. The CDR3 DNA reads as TGTGCCAGCAGCACTCGGACAGGGTCCTATGGCTACACCTTC.

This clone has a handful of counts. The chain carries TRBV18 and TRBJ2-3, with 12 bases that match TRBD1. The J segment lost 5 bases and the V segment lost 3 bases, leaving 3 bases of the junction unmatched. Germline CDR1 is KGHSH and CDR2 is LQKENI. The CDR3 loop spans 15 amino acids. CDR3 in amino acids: CASSPGQGAQDTQYF. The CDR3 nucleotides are TGTGCCAGCTCACCGGGACAGGGGGCGCAAGATACGCAGTATTTT. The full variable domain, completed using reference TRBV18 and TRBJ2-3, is NAGVMQNPRHLVRRRGQEARLRCSPMKGHSHVYWYRQLPEEGLKFMVYLQKENIIDESGMPKERFSAEFPKEGPSILRIQQVVRGDSAAYFCASSPGQGAQDTQYFGPGTRLTVL.

The CDR3 is CANGQGQNYEQYF. In DNA form, the CDR3 reads TGTGCCAATGGACAGGGCCAGAACTACGAGCAGTACTTC. The chain links TRBV10-3 to TRBJ2-7, with 8 bases that match TRBD1. Germline loops: CDR1 ENHRY, CDR2 SYGVKD. This CDR3 contains 13 residues. V trimming: 10 bases; J trimming: 3 bases; junction bases outside the gene matches: 8.

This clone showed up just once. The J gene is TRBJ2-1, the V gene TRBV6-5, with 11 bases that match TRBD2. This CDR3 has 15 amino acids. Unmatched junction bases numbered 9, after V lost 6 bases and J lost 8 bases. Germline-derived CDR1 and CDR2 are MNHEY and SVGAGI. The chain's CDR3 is CASRDRLAGFDEQFF. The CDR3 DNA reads TGTGCCAGCAGAGACCGACTAGCGGGATTCGATGAGCAGTTCTTC.

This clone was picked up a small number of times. The CDR3 nucleotides read TGTGCCACCAGCAGAGGTCGGTCATATGGCTACACCTTC. Amino acid sequence: CATSRGRSYGYTF. The chain links TRBV15 to TRBJ1-2, with no clear D. The V gene lost 1 base and the J gene lost 5 bases, with 8 bases spanning the gap. The CDR3 runs to 13 residues. The V gene's germline CDR1 is LNHNV and CDR2 YYDKDF (reference sequence).

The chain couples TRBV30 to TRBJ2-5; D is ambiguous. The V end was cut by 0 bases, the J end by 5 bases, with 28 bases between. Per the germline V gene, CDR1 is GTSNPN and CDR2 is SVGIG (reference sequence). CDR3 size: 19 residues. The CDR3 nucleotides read TGTGCCTGGAGTGTACTGAACCCGAATAAACATTCGGGTCAGGAGACCCAGTACTTC. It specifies CAWSVLNPNKHSGQETQYF.

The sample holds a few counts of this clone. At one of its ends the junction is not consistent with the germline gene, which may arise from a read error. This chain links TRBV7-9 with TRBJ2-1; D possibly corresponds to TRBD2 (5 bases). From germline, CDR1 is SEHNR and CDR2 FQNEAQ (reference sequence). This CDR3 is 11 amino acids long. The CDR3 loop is CASSFGRARIF. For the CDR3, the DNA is TGTGCCAGCAGCTTTGGGCGGGCCCGGATCTTC.

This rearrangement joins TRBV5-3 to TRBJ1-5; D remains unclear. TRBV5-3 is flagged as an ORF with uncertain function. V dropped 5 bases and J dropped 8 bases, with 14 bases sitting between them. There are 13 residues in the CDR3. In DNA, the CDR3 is TGTGCCAGAAGGTCAAGGCGGGCTGAGCCCCAGCATTTT. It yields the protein CARRSRRAEPQHF.

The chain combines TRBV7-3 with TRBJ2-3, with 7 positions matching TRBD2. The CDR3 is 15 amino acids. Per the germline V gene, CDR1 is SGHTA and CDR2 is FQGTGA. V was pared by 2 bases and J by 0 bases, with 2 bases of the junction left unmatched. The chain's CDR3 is CASSLAGGSTDTQYF. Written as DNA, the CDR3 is TGTGCCAGCAGCTTAGCCGGGGGGAGCACAGATACGCAGTATTTT.

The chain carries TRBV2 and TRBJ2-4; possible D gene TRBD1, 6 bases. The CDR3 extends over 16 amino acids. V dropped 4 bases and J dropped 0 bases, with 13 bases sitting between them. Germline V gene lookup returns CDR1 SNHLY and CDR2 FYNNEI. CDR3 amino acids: CASSVTGQLAKNIQYF. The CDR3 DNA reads TGTGCCAGCAGTGTGACAGGTCAGCTAGCCAAAAACATTCAGTACTTC.

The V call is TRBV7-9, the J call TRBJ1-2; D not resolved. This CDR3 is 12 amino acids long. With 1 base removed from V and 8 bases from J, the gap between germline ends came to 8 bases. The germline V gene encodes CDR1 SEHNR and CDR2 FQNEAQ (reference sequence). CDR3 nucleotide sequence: TGTGCCAGCAGCTTAGGTTTAGAGGGCTACACCTTC. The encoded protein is CASSLGLEGYTF.

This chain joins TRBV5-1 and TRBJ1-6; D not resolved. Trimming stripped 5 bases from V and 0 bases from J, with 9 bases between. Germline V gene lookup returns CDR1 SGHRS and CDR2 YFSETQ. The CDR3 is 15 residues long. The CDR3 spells CASRYEGSYNSPLHF. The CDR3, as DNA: TGCGCCAGCAGGTATGAGGGCTCCTATAATTCACCCCTCCACTTT.